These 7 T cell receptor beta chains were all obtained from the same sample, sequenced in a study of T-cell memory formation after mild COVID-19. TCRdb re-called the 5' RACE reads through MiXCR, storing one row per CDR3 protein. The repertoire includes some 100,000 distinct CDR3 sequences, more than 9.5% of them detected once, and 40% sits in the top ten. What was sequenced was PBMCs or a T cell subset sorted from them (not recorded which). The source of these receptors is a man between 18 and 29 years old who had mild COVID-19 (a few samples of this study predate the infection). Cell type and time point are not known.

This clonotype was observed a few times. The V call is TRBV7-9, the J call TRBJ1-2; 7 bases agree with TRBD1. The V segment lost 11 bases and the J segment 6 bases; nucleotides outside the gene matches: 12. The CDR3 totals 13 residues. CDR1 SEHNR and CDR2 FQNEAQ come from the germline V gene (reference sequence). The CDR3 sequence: CALIDRVIDGYTF. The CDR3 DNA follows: TGTGCCTTGATTGACAGGGTAATCGATGGCTACACCTTC.

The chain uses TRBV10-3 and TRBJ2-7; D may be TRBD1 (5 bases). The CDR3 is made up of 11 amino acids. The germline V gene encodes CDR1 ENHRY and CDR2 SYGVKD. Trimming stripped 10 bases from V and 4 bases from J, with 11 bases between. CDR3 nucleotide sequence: TGTGCCACCAGGGCTCAGTACGAGCAGTACGTC. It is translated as CATRAQYEQYV.

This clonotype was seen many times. The CDR3 DNA reads TGTGCCAGCAGTCCACTCGAGATGTTAGGGGCAGCAGTTACGCAGTATTTT. It translates to CASSPLEMLGAAVTQYF. V usage is TRBV6-2 or TRBV6-3 and J usage is TRBJ2-3; D possibly corresponds to TRBD1 (5 bases). The CDR3 extends over 17 amino acids. Trimming took 5 bases from V and 8 from J, leaving 26 bases between them. CDR1 and CDR2 (germline): MNHEY, SVGEGT.

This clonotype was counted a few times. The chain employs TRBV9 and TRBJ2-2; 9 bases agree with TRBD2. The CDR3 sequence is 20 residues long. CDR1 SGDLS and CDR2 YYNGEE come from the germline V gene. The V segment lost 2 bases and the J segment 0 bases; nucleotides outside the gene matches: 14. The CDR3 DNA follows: TGTGCCAGCAGCGTCTCACCAGCGGGACTAGCCTTTTCGAACACCGGGGAGCTGTTTTTT. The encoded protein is CASSVSPAGLAFSNTGELFF.

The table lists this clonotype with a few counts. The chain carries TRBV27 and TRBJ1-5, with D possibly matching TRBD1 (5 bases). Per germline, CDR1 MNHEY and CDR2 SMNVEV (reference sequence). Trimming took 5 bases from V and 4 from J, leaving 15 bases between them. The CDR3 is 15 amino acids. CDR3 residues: CASSLTRDGNQPQHF. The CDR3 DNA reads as TGTGCCAGCAGTCTAACCCGGGACGGTAATCAGCCCCAGCATTTT.

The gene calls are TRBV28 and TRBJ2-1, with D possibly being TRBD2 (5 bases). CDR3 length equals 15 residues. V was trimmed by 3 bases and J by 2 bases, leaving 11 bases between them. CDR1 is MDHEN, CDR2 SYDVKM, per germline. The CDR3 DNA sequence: TGTGCCAGCAGTTTTTACGAGGGAGCCTACAATGAGCAGTTCTTC. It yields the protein CASSFYEGAYNEQFF. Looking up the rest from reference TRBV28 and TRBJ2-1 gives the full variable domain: DVKVTQSSRYLVKRTGEKVFLECVQDMDHENMFWYRQDPGLGLRLIYFSYDVKMKEKGDIPEGYSVSREKKERFSLILESASTNQTSMYLCASSFYEGAYNEQFFGPGTRLTVL.

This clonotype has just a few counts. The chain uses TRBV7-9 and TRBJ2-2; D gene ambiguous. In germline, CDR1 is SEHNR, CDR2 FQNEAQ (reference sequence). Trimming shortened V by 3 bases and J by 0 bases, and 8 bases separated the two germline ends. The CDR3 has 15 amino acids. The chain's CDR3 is CASSLVDPNTGELFF. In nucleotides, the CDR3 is TGTGCCAGCAGCTTGGTCGACCCGAACACCGGGGAGCTGTTTTTT.